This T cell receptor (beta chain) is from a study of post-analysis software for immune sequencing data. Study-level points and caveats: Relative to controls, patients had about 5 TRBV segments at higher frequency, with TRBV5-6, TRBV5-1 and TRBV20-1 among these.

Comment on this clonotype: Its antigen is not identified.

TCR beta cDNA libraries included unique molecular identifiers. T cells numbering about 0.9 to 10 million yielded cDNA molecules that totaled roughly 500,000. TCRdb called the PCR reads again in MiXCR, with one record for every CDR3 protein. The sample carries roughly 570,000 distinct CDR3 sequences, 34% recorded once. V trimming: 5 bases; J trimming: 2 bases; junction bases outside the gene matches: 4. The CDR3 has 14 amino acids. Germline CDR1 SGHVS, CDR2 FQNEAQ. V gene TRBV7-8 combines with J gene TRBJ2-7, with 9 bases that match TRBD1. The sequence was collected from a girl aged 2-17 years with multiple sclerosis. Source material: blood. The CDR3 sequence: CASSQRQGAYEQYF. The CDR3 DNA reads TGTGCCAGCAGCCAAAGACAGGGGGCCTACGAGCAGTACTTC.